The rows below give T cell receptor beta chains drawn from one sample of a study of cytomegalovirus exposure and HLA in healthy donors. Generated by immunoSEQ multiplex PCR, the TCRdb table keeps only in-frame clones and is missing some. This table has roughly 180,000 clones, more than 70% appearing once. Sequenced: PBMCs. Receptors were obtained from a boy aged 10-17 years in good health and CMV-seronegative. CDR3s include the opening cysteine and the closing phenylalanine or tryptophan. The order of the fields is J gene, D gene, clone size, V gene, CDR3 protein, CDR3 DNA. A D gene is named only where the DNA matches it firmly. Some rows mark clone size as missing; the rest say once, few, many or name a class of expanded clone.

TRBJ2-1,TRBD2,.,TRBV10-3,CAISDSGLAGSDPFF,TGTGCCATCAGTGACTCTGGACTAGCGGGATCGGACCCGTTCTTC
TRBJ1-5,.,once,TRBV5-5,CASSLAYNQPQHF,TGTGCCAGCAGCTTGGCCTATAATCAGCCCCAGCATTTT
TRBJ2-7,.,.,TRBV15,CATSSSLGQTYEQYF,TGTGCCACCAGCAGTTCCCTGGGGCAAACCTACGAGCAGTACTTC
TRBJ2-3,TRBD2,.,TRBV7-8,CASSPEAGAVTDTQYF,TGTGCCAGCAGCCCCGAAGCGGGGGCGGTCACAGATACGCAGTATTTT
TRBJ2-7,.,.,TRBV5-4,CASSPLPGLEQYF,TGTGCCAGCAGCCCCCTGCCAGGGCTCGAGCAGTACTTC
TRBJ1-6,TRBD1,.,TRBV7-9,CSSSQGTGHSPLHF,TGTTCCAGCAGCCAAGGGACAGGCCATTCACCCCTCCACTTT
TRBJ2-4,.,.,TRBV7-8,CASSPTDLAKNIQYF,TGTGCCAGCAGTCCAACAGACCTAGCCAAAAACATTCAGTACTTC
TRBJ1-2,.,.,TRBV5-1,CASSRDTPFGGYTF,TGCGCCAGCAGCCGGGACACCCCCTTTGGTGGCTACACCTTC
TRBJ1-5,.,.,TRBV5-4,CASSADGFDNQPQHF,TGTGCCAGCAGCGCTGACGGGTTTGACAATCAGCCCCAGCATTTT
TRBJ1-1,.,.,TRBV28,CASSSPGGGIAEAFF,TGTGCCAGCAGTTCCCCCGGGGGGGGAATCGCTGAAGCTTTCTTT
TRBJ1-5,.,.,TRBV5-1,CASSLAGGNQPQHF,TGCGCCAGCAGCTTGGCCGGGGGCAATCAGCCCCAGCATTTT
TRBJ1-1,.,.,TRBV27,CASSLGGAGTEAFF,TGTGCCAGCAGTTTGGGGGGGGCCGGCACTGAAGCTTTCTTT
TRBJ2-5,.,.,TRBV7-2,CASSSLDSQETQYF,TGTGCCAGCAGCTCACTAGACTCCCAAGAGACCCAGTACTTC
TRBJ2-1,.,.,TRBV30,CAWRGRGGDNEQFF,TGTGCCTGGAGGGGGAGGGGGGGAGACAATGAGCAGTTCTTC
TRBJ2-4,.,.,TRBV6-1,CASSQQGGIQYF,TGTGCCAGCAGCCAACAGGGCGGCATTCAGTACTTC
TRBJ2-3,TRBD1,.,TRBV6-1,CASSEAPGQGADTQYF,TGTGCCAGCAGTGAAGCTCCGGGACAGGGGGCAGATACGCAGTATTTT
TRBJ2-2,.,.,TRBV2,CASAGPNTGELFF,TGTGCCAGCGCGGGCCCGAACACCGGGGAGCTGTTTTTT
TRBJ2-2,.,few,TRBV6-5,CASTELSGGELFF,TGTGCCAGCACTGAACTATCGGGCGGGGAGCTGTTTTTT
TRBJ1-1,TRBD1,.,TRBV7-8,CASSFRFRDRVLNWAFF,TGTGCCAGCAGCTTCAGATTCCGGGACAGGGTATTAAATTGGGCTTTCTTT
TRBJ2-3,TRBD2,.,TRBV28,CASSVTSGRTDTQYF,TGTGCCAGCAGTGTGACTAGCGGGAGAACAGATACGCAGTATTTT
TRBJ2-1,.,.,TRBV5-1,CASSRVPTYNEQFF,TGCGCCAGCTCCCGGGTACCGACCTACAATGAGCAGTTCTTC
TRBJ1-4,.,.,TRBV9,CASSAVGRPNEKLFF,TGTGCCAGCAGCGCGGTTGGCAGGCCTAATGAAAAACTGTTTTTT
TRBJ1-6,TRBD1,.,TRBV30,CAWSVLGQGPRAPLHF,TGTGCCTGGAGTGTACTGGGACAGGGGCCTAGGGCACCCCTCCACTTT
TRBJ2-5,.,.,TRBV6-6,CASSYGRGPPIETQYF,TGTGCCAGCAGTTACGGGCGGGGCCCCCCCATAGAGACCCAGTACTTC
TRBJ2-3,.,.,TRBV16,CASSTLQNTDTQYF,TGTGCCAGCAGCACTTTACAGAACACAGATACGCAGTATTTT
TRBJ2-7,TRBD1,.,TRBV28,CASTQQGVAYEQYF,TGTGCCAGCACTCAACAGGGGGTGGCCTACGAGCAGTACTTC
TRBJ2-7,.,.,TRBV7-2,CASSLGGLGLSYEQYF,TGTGCCAGCAGCTTAGGGGGCCTCGGGCTCTCCTACGAGCAGTACTTC
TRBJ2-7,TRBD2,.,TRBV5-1,CASSLRMGSGGSYEQYF,TGCGCCAGCAGCCTCCGGATGGGTAGCGGGGGTTCCTACGAGCAGTACTTC
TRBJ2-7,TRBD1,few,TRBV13,CASSSDRGVYEQYF,TGTGCCAGCAGCTCGGACAGGGGGGTCTACGAGCAGTACTTC
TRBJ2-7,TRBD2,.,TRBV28,CASSLGLADYEQYF,TGTGCCAGCAGTCTCGGACTAGCGGACTACGAGCAGTACTTC
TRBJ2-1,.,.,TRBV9,CASSVGVGVYNEQFF,TGTGCCAGCAGCGTAGGGGTGGGCGTCTACAATGAGCAGTTCTTC
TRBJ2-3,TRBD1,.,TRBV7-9,CASTRTGGTDTQYF,TGTGCCAGCACCCGGACAGGTGGGACAGATACGCAGTATTTT
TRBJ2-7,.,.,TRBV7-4,CASSLTSALIEGQYF,TGTGCCAGCAGCTTAACGAGTGCCCTTATTGAGGGGCAGTACTTC
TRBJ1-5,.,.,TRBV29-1,CSERLDFCNQPQHF,TGCAGCGAGAGATTGGACTTTTGCAATCAGCCCCAGCATTTT
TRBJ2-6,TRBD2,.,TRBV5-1,CASSPGRGRGANVLTF,TGCGCCAGCAGCCCGGGGAGGGGACGGGGGGCCAACGTCCTGACTTTC
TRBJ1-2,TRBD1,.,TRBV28,CASTTGLRGYTF,TGTGCCAGTACGACAGGGTTGCGCGGCTACACCTTC
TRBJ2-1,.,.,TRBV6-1,CASSAIGTPSYNEQFF,TGTGCCAGCAGTGCAATCGGGACTCCATCGTACAATGAGCAGTTCTTC
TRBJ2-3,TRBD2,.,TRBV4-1,CASSGTSGRLSSTDTQYF,TGCGCCAGCAGCGGGACTAGCGGGAGACTCTCTAGCACAGATACGCAGTATTTT
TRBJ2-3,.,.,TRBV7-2,CASSLDALYTDTQYF,TGTGCCAGCAGCTTAGACGCGCTCTATACAGATACGCAGTATTTT
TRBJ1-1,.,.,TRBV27,CASSWGEGGTEAFF,TGTGCCAGCAGTTGGGGGGAGGGGGGCACTGAAGCTTTCTTT
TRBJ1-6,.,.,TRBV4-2,CASSQALVSPLHF,TGTGCCAGCAGCCAGGCCCTCGTTTCACCCCTCCACTTT
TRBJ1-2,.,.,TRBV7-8,CASSFARGEYGYTF,TGTGCCAGCAGCTTTGCCCGGGGGGAGTATGGCTACACCTTC
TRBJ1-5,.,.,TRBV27,CASSFSGGYQPQHF,TGTGCCAGCAGTTTCTCGGGGGGGTATCAGCCCCAGCATTTT
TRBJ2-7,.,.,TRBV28,CAISRSAYEQYF,TGTGCCATCTCCCGGAGTGCCTACGAGCAGTACTTC
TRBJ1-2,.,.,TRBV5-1,CASSLFWRTDYGYTF,TGCGCCAGCAGCTTGTTCTGGCGGACAGACTATGGCTACACCTTC
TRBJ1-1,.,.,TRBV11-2,CASSLAREAFF,TGTGCCAGCAGCTTAGCTAGGGAAGCTTTCTTT
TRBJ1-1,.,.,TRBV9,CASSVYQGEAFF,TGTGCCAGCAGCGTATACCAGGGAGAAGCTTTCTTT
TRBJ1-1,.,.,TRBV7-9,CASSLLTGHNTEAFF,TGTGCCAGCAGCTTATTGACCGGACACAACACTGAAGCTTTCTTT
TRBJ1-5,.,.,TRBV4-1,CASSQGPGYGNQPQHF,TGCGCCAGCAGCCAAGGTCCGGGGTATGGCAATCAGCCCCAGCATTTT
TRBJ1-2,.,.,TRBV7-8,CASSPTVNYGYTF,TGTGCCAGCAGCCCGACAGTGAACTATGGCTACACCTTC